This is a list of T cell receptor beta chains from one sample in a study of T cell responses to AZD1222 COVID-19 vaccine. Here immunoSEQ multiplex PCR was the method, and the copy in TCRdb shows in-frame clones only, minus some. The table lists 100,000 to 150,000 clones, roughly 93% of them singletons. The specimen was peripheral blood, collected on day 0 of AZD1222 vaccination. These receptor sequences come from an adult in good health. The CDR3 runs from the conserved cysteine through the conserved F or W. The order of the fields is CDR3 DNA, CDR3 protein, D gene, V gene, J gene, CDR3 length, clone size. The D gene is left open where the match is weak. A clone size is listed for some rows: how often the clone was seen (once, few, many), or a class if it is expanded.

cdr3_nt: TGTGCCAGCAGCCTGGGACCGCTCTCTGGAAACACCATATATTTT
cdr3_aa: CASSLGPLSGNTIYF
d_call: NA
v_call: TRBV6-2/TRBV6-3
j_call: TRBJ1-3
cdr3_length: 15
clone_size: NA

cdr3_nt: TGCAGTGCCACCGGTTGGGATGAGCAGTTCTTC
cdr3_aa: CSATGWDEQFF
d_call: NA
v_call: TRBV20-1
j_call: TRBJ2-1
cdr3_length: 11
clone_size: NA

cdr3_nt: TGTGCCGGAATAGCGGGAGAAAGCACCGGGGAGCTGTTTTTT
cdr3_aa: CAGIAGESTGELFF
d_call: TRBD2
v_call: TRBV30
j_call: TRBJ2-2
cdr3_length: 14
clone_size: NA

cdr3_nt: TGTGCCAGCAGTTTGGGGGATCTCTATGGCTACACCTTC
cdr3_aa: CASSLGDLYGYTF
d_call: NA
v_call: TRBV12-3/TRBV12-4
j_call: TRBJ1-2
cdr3_length: 13
clone_size: once

cdr3_nt: TGTGCCAGCAGTCCCTCTTTGAGTTTAGAGACCCAGTACTTC
cdr3_aa: CASSPSLSLETQYF
d_call: NA
v_call: TRBV6-6
j_call: TRBJ2-5
cdr3_length: 14
clone_size: NA

cdr3_nt: TGTGCCAGCAGCTCTGGACTAGCAATCTACAATGAGCAGTTCTTC
cdr3_aa: CASSSGLAIYNEQFF
d_call: TRBD2
v_call: TRBV7-6
j_call: TRBJ2-1
cdr3_length: 15
clone_size: few

cdr3_nt: TGTGCCAGCGGACAGACCGGGACCGTGGGAGGCTACACCTTC
cdr3_aa: CASGQTGTVGGYTF
d_call: NA
v_call: TRBV25-1
j_call: TRBJ1-2
cdr3_length: 14
clone_size: NA

cdr3_nt: TGCGCCAGCAGCCAAGTCATTAGCGTGGAGACCCAGTACTTC
cdr3_aa: CASSQVISVETQYF
d_call: NA
v_call: TRBV4-1
j_call: TRBJ2-5
cdr3_length: 14
clone_size: NA

cdr3_nt: TGTGCCAGCAGCTCCCCTCGGACTAGCCACTACGAGCAGTACTTC
cdr3_aa: CASSSPRTSHYEQYF
d_call: TRBD2
v_call: TRBV3-1/TRBV3-2
j_call: TRBJ2-7
cdr3_length: 15
clone_size: NA

cdr3_nt: TGTGCCAGCAGGGACAGGGGTAGTAATCAGCCCCAGCATTTT
cdr3_aa: CASRDRGSNQPQHF
d_call: TRBD1
v_call: TRBV2
j_call: TRBJ1-5
cdr3_length: 14
clone_size: NA

cdr3_nt: TGTGCCAGCACCCCATCTATACGAGCCCTCTACGAGCAGTACTTC
cdr3_aa: CASTPSIRALYEQYF
d_call: NA
v_call: TRBV7-2
j_call: TRBJ2-7
cdr3_length: 15
clone_size: NA

cdr3_nt: TGTGCCAGCAGCAAAGTAGAAGCGGGGATCATCGACAATGAGCAGTTCTTC
cdr3_aa: CASSKVEAGIIDNEQFF
d_call: NA
v_call: TRBV21-1
j_call: TRBJ2-1
cdr3_length: 17
clone_size: NA

cdr3_nt: TGCGCCAGTCGACGTGGGAGTGGACAGGCCTACAGTGAGCAGTTCTTC
cdr3_aa: CASRRGSGQAYSEQFF
d_call: TRBD1
v_call: TRBV5-1
j_call: TRBJ2-1
cdr3_length: 16
clone_size: few

cdr3_nt: TGTGCCACCAGCAGAGATAGAGGACTAGTAACCGGGGAGCTGTTTTTT
cdr3_aa: CATSRDRGLVTGELFF
d_call: TRBD2
v_call: TRBV15
j_call: TRBJ2-2
cdr3_length: 16
clone_size: NA

cdr3_nt: TGTGCCAGCACCCGCTCACGCGGAGGCTACACCTTC
cdr3_aa: CASTRSRGGYTF
d_call: NA
v_call: TRBV28
j_call: TRBJ1-2
cdr3_length: 12
clone_size: few

cdr3_nt: TGTGCCAGCAGCTTAGAATCAGGGCTGGGTGGAAACACCATATATTTT
cdr3_aa: CASSLESGLGGNTIYF
d_call: NA
v_call: TRBV7-8
j_call: TRBJ1-3
cdr3_length: 16
clone_size: once

cdr3_nt: TGCAGGCACCAAAGCCAGGGCTACACCTTC
cdr3_aa: CRHQSQGYTF
d_call: NA
v_call: TRBV20-1
j_call: TRBJ1-2
cdr3_length: 10
clone_size: NA

cdr3_nt: TGTGCCAGCAGCTCTCCGGAAGTTCGTGAATATGGCTACACCTTC
cdr3_aa: CASSSPEVREYGYTF
d_call: NA
v_call: TRBV7-9
j_call: TRBJ1-2
cdr3_length: 15
clone_size: NA

cdr3_nt: TGTGCCAGCAGTTTGATAGGGGGGCTCGGGGAGACCCAGTACTTC
cdr3_aa: CASSLIGGLGETQYF
d_call: NA
v_call: TRBV27
j_call: TRBJ2-5
cdr3_length: 15
clone_size: once

cdr3_nt: TGTGCCAGCAGCCAAGAGTCCTCGGGGAGGACTGAAGCTTTCTTT
cdr3_aa: CASSQESSGRTEAFF
d_call: NA
v_call: TRBV3-1/TRBV3-2
j_call: TRBJ1-1
cdr3_length: 15
clone_size: NA

cdr3_nt: TGCGCCAGCAGCCAAGATTTGACAGGCGAGGCGGTCGAGCAGTACTTC
cdr3_aa: CASSQDLTGEAVEQYF
d_call: NA
v_call: TRBV4-3
j_call: TRBJ2-7
cdr3_length: 16
clone_size: NA

cdr3_nt: TGTGCCACCAGCAGGGACCAAACCGCGGCTAATGAAAAACTGTTTTTT
cdr3_aa: CATSRDQTAANEKLFF
d_call: NA
v_call: TRBV15
j_call: TRBJ1-4
cdr3_length: 16
clone_size: NA

cdr3_nt: TGTGCCAGCAGCCCTAGGCTTACTGAAGCTTTCTTT
cdr3_aa: CASSPRLTEAFF
d_call: NA
v_call: TRBV7-9
j_call: TRBJ1-1
cdr3_length: 12
clone_size: NA

cdr3_nt: TGCGCCAGCAGCCGGGATCTAGCTTCAAGGGACGAGCAGTACTTC
cdr3_aa: CASSRDLASRDEQYF
d_call: NA
v_call: TRBV4-3
j_call: TRBJ2-7
cdr3_length: 15
clone_size: NA

cdr3_nt: TGTGCCAGCGGGTCTGGAAACACCATATATTTT
cdr3_aa: CASGSGNTIYF
d_call: NA
v_call: TRBV6-5
j_call: TRBJ1-3
cdr3_length: 11
clone_size: NA

cdr3_nt: TGTGCCAGCAGCGCCTCGACTAGCGGCACAGATACGCAGTATTTT
cdr3_aa: CASSASTSGTDTQYF
d_call: TRBD2
v_call: TRBV6-5
j_call: TRBJ2-3
cdr3_length: 15
clone_size: NA

cdr3_nt: TGTGCCAGTAGTGGGAGGGGACTCTGGGGGAATGAGCAGTTCTTC
cdr3_aa: CASSGRGLWGNEQFF
d_call: TRBD2
v_call: TRBV19
j_call: TRBJ2-1
cdr3_length: 15
clone_size: NA

cdr3_nt: TGTGCCAGCAGCTTAGTCAGCGGGAGGGGGTTTAGGGAGCAGTTCTTC
cdr3_aa: CASSLVSGRGFREQFF
d_call: TRBD2
v_call: TRBV11-2
j_call: TRBJ2-1
cdr3_length: 16
clone_size: NA

cdr3_nt: TGTGCCAGCAGCTTAAGCAGCCCCGAGAGGGAGACCCAGTACTTC
cdr3_aa: CASSLSSPERETQYF
d_call: NA
v_call: TRBV7-2
j_call: TRBJ2-5
cdr3_length: 15
clone_size: NA

cdr3_nt: TGTGCCAGCAGCCTCGGCTCTAGAATATCCTACAATGAGCAGTTCTTC
cdr3_aa: CASSLGSRISYNEQFF
d_call: NA
v_call: TRBV5-8
j_call: TRBJ2-1
cdr3_length: 16
clone_size: NA

cdr3_nt: TGTGCCAGCAGCACAGACGGGACTAGCGGGATCTATGAGCAGTTCTTC
cdr3_aa: CASSTDGTSGIYEQFF
d_call: TRBD2
v_call: TRBV7-3
j_call: TRBJ2-1
cdr3_length: 16
clone_size: NA

cdr3_nt: TGTGCCAGCAGCCCTCGTCTTAACACTGAAGCTTTCTTT
cdr3_aa: CASSPRLNTEAFF
d_call: NA
v_call: TRBV7-2
j_call: TRBJ1-1
cdr3_length: 13
clone_size: NA

cdr3_nt: TGTGCCATCAGTGATTACAGCTTGACGCTTTACGAGCAGTACTTC
cdr3_aa: CAISDYSLTLYEQYF
d_call: NA
v_call: TRBV10-3
j_call: TRBJ2-7
cdr3_length: 15
clone_size: NA

cdr3_nt: TGTGCCAGCAGCTTGTCCGGCGGGAGTGAGACCCAGTACTTC
cdr3_aa: CASSLSGGSETQYF
d_call: TRBD2
v_call: TRBV5-4
j_call: TRBJ2-5
cdr3_length: 14
clone_size: NA

cdr3_nt: TGTGCCAGCAGCCCGGTAGGGAGCTCCTACAATGAGCAGTTCTTC
cdr3_aa: CASSPVGSSYNEQFF
d_call: NA
v_call: TRBV7-8
j_call: TRBJ2-1
cdr3_length: 15
clone_size: NA

cdr3_nt: TGTGCCAGCAGTTTGTTAGCGGGAGATAACAATGAGCAGTTCTTC
cdr3_aa: CASSLLAGDNNEQFF
d_call: TRBD2
v_call: TRBV28
j_call: TRBJ2-1
cdr3_length: 15
clone_size: NA

cdr3_nt: TGTGCCAGCTCCAACAGCCAGACCGGGCTGAGGGGAAACACCATATATTTT
cdr3_aa: CASSNSQTGLRGNTIYF
d_call: NA
v_call: TRBV2
j_call: TRBJ1-3
cdr3_length: 17
clone_size: NA

cdr3_nt: TGTGCCAGCAGCGACCGGGCCTCCAGGATGTCTGGAAACACCATATATTTT
cdr3_aa: CASSDRASRMSGNTIYF
d_call: NA
v_call: TRBV4-2
j_call: TRBJ1-3
cdr3_length: 17
clone_size: NA

cdr3_nt: TGTGCCAGCTCAGTGGGACGGGCTAGCAATCAGCCCCAGCATTTT
cdr3_aa: CASSVGRASNQPQHF
d_call: NA
v_call: TRBV18
j_call: TRBJ1-5
cdr3_length: 15
clone_size: once

cdr3_nt: TGTGCCATCGGGACTAGCGGGAGGAAGGGGGATACGCAGTATTTT
cdr3_aa: CAIGTSGRKGDTQYF
d_call: TRBD2
v_call: TRBV7-7
j_call: TRBJ2-3
cdr3_length: 15
clone_size: NA

cdr3_nt: TGTGCCACCAGTGACGGTGACAGGGGACATTACAATGAGCAGTTCTTC
cdr3_aa: CATSDGDRGHYNEQFF
d_call: TRBD1
v_call: TRBV24-1
j_call: TRBJ2-1
cdr3_length: 16
clone_size: NA

cdr3_nt: TGCGCCAGCAGCCAAGGTATCGGGGCTTATAATGAAAAACTGTTTTTT
cdr3_aa: CASSQGIGAYNEKLFF
d_call: NA
v_call: TRBV4-3
j_call: TRBJ1-4
cdr3_length: 16
clone_size: NA

cdr3_nt: TGTGCCAGCAGCCTTACGACTAGCGGGAATGAGCAGTTCTTC
cdr3_aa: CASSLTTSGNEQFF
d_call: TRBD2
v_call: TRBV7-3
j_call: TRBJ2-1
cdr3_length: 14
clone_size: NA

cdr3_nt: TGTGCCAGCTCACCACCTGCCAGAAGCTCCTACGAGCAGTACTTC
cdr3_aa: CASSPPARSSYEQYF
d_call: NA
v_call: TRBV18
j_call: TRBJ2-7
cdr3_length: 15
clone_size: NA

cdr3_nt: TGTGCCAGTAGTATGTTAGCGGGAGTCTTATACGAGCAGTACTTC
cdr3_aa: CASSMLAGVLYEQYF
d_call: TRBD2
v_call: TRBV19
j_call: TRBJ2-7
cdr3_length: 15
clone_size: NA

cdr3_nt: TGTGCCAGCAGCTGGGGTGGGGGCGCGGAACAGCCCCAGCATTTT
cdr3_aa: CASSWGGGAEQPQHF
d_call: NA
v_call: TRBV7-2
j_call: TRBJ1-5
cdr3_length: 15
clone_size: NA

cdr3_nt: TGTGCCAGGGGACAGGGGATCGGCGAGCAGTACTTC
cdr3_aa: CARGQGIGEQYF
d_call: TRBD1
v_call: TRBV2
j_call: TRBJ2-7
cdr3_length: 12
clone_size: NA

cdr3_nt: TGTGCCAGCAATGTCGGGCAGGGGATAGACTACGAGCAGTACTTC
cdr3_aa: CASNVGQGIDYEQYF
d_call: NA
v_call: TRBV28
j_call: TRBJ2-7
cdr3_length: 15
clone_size: NA

cdr3_nt: TGTGCCAGCAGCTTAGGGGAGGGAAGCTCTGGAAACACCATATATTTT
cdr3_aa: CASSLGEGSSGNTIYF
d_call: NA
v_call: TRBV13
j_call: TRBJ1-3
cdr3_length: 16
clone_size: NA

cdr3_nt: TGTGCCAGCAGCTTATCCCCGGTCGGTGAAAAACTGTTTTTT
cdr3_aa: CASSLSPVGEKLFF
d_call: NA
v_call: TRBV5-5
j_call: TRBJ1-4
cdr3_length: 14
clone_size: NA

cdr3_nt: TGTGCCAGCAGCCCGGACAGGGCCCTAAGCGGCTACACCTTC
cdr3_aa: CASSPDRALSGYTF
d_call: TRBD1
v_call: TRBV4-2
j_call: TRBJ1-2
cdr3_length: 14
clone_size: NA

cdr3_nt: TGCAGTGCTAGAGTGGGTGAGCAGTTCTTC
cdr3_aa: CSARVGEQFF
d_call: NA
v_call: TRBV20-1
j_call: TRBJ2-1
cdr3_length: 10
clone_size: NA

cdr3_nt: TGTGCCAGCAGTTTGTATCGTGGCAGCTCTGGGGCCAACGTCCTGACTTTC
cdr3_aa: CASSLYRGSSGANVLTF
d_call: NA
v_call: TRBV28
j_call: TRBJ2-6
cdr3_length: 17
clone_size: NA